These 21 T cell receptor beta chains share one sample of origin, sequenced in a study of beta chain features in type 1 diabetes (dated by TCRdb to about 2018). Overall results and qualifications from the work: Type 1 diabetes patients showed a moderate but significant shortening of TCRB CDR3 length in all four CD4+ subsets.

Libraries were constructed by the immunoSEQ multiplex PCR assay. The entire isolated RNA was reverse transcribed using the High Capacity cDNA Reverse Transcription Kit, and thus expressed TCRB transcripts were sequenced. TCRdb retrieved this table from immuneACCESS and kept in-frame rearrangements only. Not all clones are present; in checked studies, unresolved V genes account for under half, and no reason is known for the remainder. This sample lists about 660,000 clones; around 15% were detected once. The top ten hold 0.03% to 0.04% of the sample. Their antigen targets remain unknown. The source material was naive CD4+ T cells from blood. What the cell subset or site label conveys for this sample: true naive CD4+ T cells. These receptors came from a man between 18 and 29 years old with type 1 diabetes.

This clone has only a few counts. The V call is TRBV28, the J call TRBJ2-2; D unclear. The CDR3 consists of 15 residues. CDR1 and CDR2 from the germline V gene are MDHEN and SYDVKM. Trimming removed 8 bases from V and 1 base from J, with 14 bases in between. CDR3 coding DNA: TGTGCCAGCCCCCCCCTGGGTAGGAACACCGGGGAGCTGTTTTTT. Protein: CASPPLGRNTGELFF.

This clone has only a few counts. The V gene is TRBV19, the J gene TRBJ2-5; 8 positions agree with TRBD1. Per the germline V gene, CDR1 is LNHDA and CDR2 is SQIVND (reference sequence). J gave up 4 bases and V 6 bases, and 7 bases lay outside the gene matches. The CDR3 is 14 amino acids. In DNA, the CDR3 is TGTGCCAGTAGGCCAGGGGGCGCGGGAGAGACCCAGTACTTC. Protein sequence: CASRPGGAGETQYF.

V and J are TRBV18 and TRBJ2-2; 10 nucleotides agree with TRBD1. The CDR3 runs to 16 residues. V lost 5 bases, J lost 3 bases, and 6 bases stayed unmatched. Germline CDR1 KGHSH, CDR2 LQKENI. The CDR3 sequence: CASSSRQGAYTGELFF. The CDR3, as DNA: TGTGCCAGCTCATCACGACAGGGGGCTTACACCGGGGAGCTGTTTTTT.

V gene TRBV30 combines with J gene TRBJ1-5; D is uncertain. There are 13 residues in the CDR3. Germline CDR1 is GTSNPN and CDR2 is SVGIG (reference sequence). Between the trimmed V and J ends, which lost 1 base and 7 bases, there was a span of 11 bases. The CDR3, as DNA: TGTGCCTGGAGTGCTATGGGCGGACAGCCCCAGCATTTT. This gives the protein CAWSAMGGQPQHF.

The rearrangement links TRBV29-1 to TRBJ1-3; a weak D match, TRBD1 (6 bases). The length of the CDR3 is 15 residues. Germline-derived CDR1 and CDR2 are SQVTM and ANQGSEA. The ends were cut back, 4 bases at V and 3 bases at J, with 16 bases in the middle. The CDR3 DNA is TGCAGCGTTGTAGGGGGTCGGGGTATTGGAAACACCATATATTTT. Protein sequence: CSVVGGRGIGNTIYF.

The chain joins TRBV5-1 to TRBJ2-2, with a weak D call TRBD1 (5 bases). The germline V gene has CDR1 SGHRS and CDR2 YFSETQ. V gave up 4 bases and J gave up 1 base, with 14 bases separating them. The CDR3 spans 16 residues. DNA of the CDR3: TGCGCCAGCAGCCGGGCGCGGCAGGGGAACACCGGGGAGCTGTTTTTT. Amino acid sequence: CASSRARQGNTGELFF.

V is TRBV7-3 and J is TRBJ2-4; no definite D call. The CDR3 is 12 amino acids. Germline lookup yields CDR1 SGHTA and CDR2 FQGTGA. V dropped 8 bases and J dropped 0 bases, with 5 bases sitting between them. The CDR3 DNA is TGTGCCAGCGGTCTAGCCAAAAACATTCAGTACTTC. It is translated as CASGLAKNIQYF.

This chain connects TRBV7-9 to TRBJ2-2; 8 nucleotides match TRBD2. J gave up 5 bases and V 3 bases, and 14 bases lay outside the gene matches. The CDR3 has 18 amino acids. Germline CDR1 and CDR2: SEHNR and FQNEAQ (reference sequence). CDR3 coding DNA: TGTGCCAGCAGCTTTCGAGCGGGGGCACCCTCGAGAACCGGGGAGCTGTTTTTT. Translated: CASSFRAGAPSRTGELFF.

V gene TRBV25-1 combines with J gene TRBJ2-1; 7 bases are a match to TRBD1. Germline V gene sequence: CDR1 MGHDK, CDR2 SYGVNS. V lost 4 bases to trimming and J lost 6 bases; unmatched junction nucleotides: 6. The CDR3 is 14 amino acids. The CDR3 is CASSATDRVNEQFF. The CDR3 nucleotides are TGTGCCAGCAGTGCCACCGACAGGGTCAATGAGCAGTTCTTC.

In this sample, this clone turned up a few times. The conserved phenylalanine or tryptophan normally closing the CDR3 is absent here, so this likely arose from a read error. The DNA is omitted, as the CDR3 cannot be located on it reliably, and the CDR3 follows TCRdb's listing. This chain uses TRBV13 with TRBJ1-4; the table assigns TRBD1, which was not confirmed against the DNA. CDR1 and CDR2 from the germline V gene are PRHDT and FYEKMQ (reference sequence). The CDR3 sequence runs 10 residues, both termini included. CDR3 in amino acids: CASSGLPGTA.

The rearrangement uses TRBV6-1 and TRBJ1-1; a possible D gene is TRBD1 (6 bases). The V and J ends lost 4 bases and 6 bases respectively, with 21 bases between them. From germline, CDR1 is MNHNS and CDR2 SASEGT. The CDR3 has 16 residues. The CDR3: CASSGITGFARSEAFF. In nucleotides, the CDR3 is TGTGCCAGCAGTGGAATTACAGGGTTTGCTAGGTCTGAAGCTTTCTTT.

V usage is TRBV7-3 and J usage is TRBJ2-1, with 8 nucleotides matching TRBD1. The trim removed 3 bases at V and 4 bases at J, leaving 5 bases unmatched. The CDR3 has 15 residues. Germline V lookup: CDR1 SGHTA, CDR2 FQGTGA. The CDR3 spells CASSLDRVGYNEQFF. As DNA, the CDR3 is TGTGCCAGCAGCTTGGACAGGGTTGGGTACAATGAGCAGTTCTTC.

This sequence joins TRBV6-4 and TRBJ1-2; 7 positions match TRBD1. In germline, CDR1 is MRHNA, CDR2 SNTAGT. V lost 6 bases and J lost 8; bases outside the gene matches: 6. The CDR3 has 12 amino acids. CDR3 in DNA: TGTGCCAGCAGGGACAGGTCTTGGGGCTACACCTTC. This translates into CASRDRSWGYTF.

This clone has just a few counts. J is TRBJ2-7 and V is TRBV5-4; D uncertain. The CDR3 consists of 15 residues. Germline values: CDR1 SGHNT, CDR2 YYREEE (reference sequence). The V end lost 2 bases, the J end lost 3 bases, and 15 bases lay between the germline ends. The DNA for the CDR3 is TGTGCCAGCAGCTTCCCGGGTAGGGTGGACTACGAGCAGTACTTC. Amino acids: CASSFPGRVDYEQYF.

The sample holds a few counts of this clone. The chain uses TRBV9 and TRBJ1-1; D ambiguous. The length of the CDR3 is 14 residues. Germline CDR1 reads SGDLS; CDR2 reads YYNGEE. V was trimmed by 3 bases and J by 0 bases, leaving 9 bases between them. The CDR3 protein is CASSATDVNTEAFF. The CDR3 DNA sequence: TGTGCCAGCAGCGCCACGGATGTGAACACTGAAGCTTTCTTT.

This clone showed up just a few times. The CDR3 bases are TGTGCCAGCAGCTTCAGGGCAGGGCGCACTGAAGCTTTCTTT. Translation gives CASSFRAGRTEAFF. The chain uses TRBV7-9 and TRBJ1-1, with D perhaps matching TRBD1 (5 bases). This CDR3 contains 14 residues. The V end was cut by 3 bases, the J end by 4 bases, with 12 bases between. Per germline, CDR1 SEHNR and CDR2 FQNEAQ (reference sequence).

The chain employs TRBV2 and TRBJ1-5, with no clear D. Germline V gene sequence: CDR1 SNHLY, CDR2 FYNNEI. The CDR3 totals 14 residues. Trimming stripped 4 bases from V and 4 bases from J, with 11 bases between. The CDR3: CASSVDGKNQPQHF. As DNA, the CDR3 is TGTGCCAGCAGTGTAGACGGGAAAAATCAGCCCCAGCATTTT.

The chain employs TRBV30 and TRBJ2-7, with TRBD2 matching 7 bases. The V gene end was trimmed by 8 bases and the J gene end by 2 bases; junction bases not matched to a gene: 6. The CDR3 covers 12 residues. Germline values: CDR1 GTSNPN, CDR2 SVGIG (reference sequence). DNA of the CDR3: TGTGCCCAGGCCGCGGGGGCCTACGAGCAGTACTTC. It encodes CAQAAGAYEQYF.

In nucleotides, the CDR3 is TGCGCCAGCAGCCACGGACAGGGCGATACGCAGTATTTT. This codes for CASSHGQGDTQYF. The chain carries TRBV5-1 and TRBJ2-3, with 8 bases fitting TRBD1. This CDR3 is built from 13 residues. Losses at the gene ends were 4 bases for V and 6 bases for J; bases not matched to a gene: 4. In germline, CDR1 is SGHRS, CDR2 YFSETQ.

The chain couples TRBV5-1 to TRBJ2-1; D perhaps matches TRBD2 (5 bases). Germline CDR1 reads SGHRS; CDR2 reads YFSETQ. This CDR3 contains 13 residues. V lost 5 bases, J lost 8 bases, and 14 bases lay in between. CDR3 bases: TGCGCCAGCAGTGAGCTGGCGGGTTATGAGCAGTTCTTC. It codes for CASSELAGYEQFF.

The V call is TRBV19, the J call TRBJ1-2, with 12 nucleotides matching TRBD1. Germline CDR1 LNHDA, CDR2 SQIVND (reference sequence). This CDR3 contains 17 residues. V was clipped by 7 bases and J by 4 bases; unmatched bases: 13. The CDR3 DNA follows: TGTGCCAGTACCCCCTCGGGACAGGGGGCTGGAGGCTATGGCTACACCTTC. Translation gives CASTPSGQGAGGYGYTF.